This T cell receptor (beta chain) emerged from a study of identical twins. Everyone who donated was a healthy Caucasian. Turning to this clonotype: What it binds is unknown.

Per germline, CDR1 SGHRS and CDR2 YFSETQ. The CDR3 sequence is 16 residues long. Trimming removed 5 bases from V and 7 bases from J; junction bases left unmatched: 11. TCRdb passed the 5' RACE reads through MiXCR, listing each CDR3 protein once. Of hundreds of thousands of distinct CDR3 sequences detected, roughly 6% appear once; the ten largest clones hold 1.5% to 2%. Broader study findings: Weaker excess twin sharing was seen among beta out-of-frame sequences. Invariant cells of the MAIT and iNKT types might have partly distorted the zero-insertion analyses.

The clonotype comes from a man between 18 and 29 years old in good health. The J gene is TRBJ2-3, the V gene TRBV5-1; 12 bases match TRBD2. Sequencing was done on a sample of naive T cells sorted from blood. DNA of the CDR3: TGCGCCAGCAGTCACCTAGCGGGAGGGCCTATAAATACGCAGTATTTT. Encoded protein: CASSHLAGGPINTQYF.